The 4 T cell receptor beta chains below come from one sample, sequenced in a study of blood T cell repertoires in COVID-19. Clones were sequenced by immunoSEQ multiplex PCR, and TCRdb holds only the in-frame ones, with some missing. The sample shows about 150,000 clones, about 90% of them seen only once. The sample comprised peripheral blood. The receptor set was obtained from a man aged 50 to 59 with acute or convalescent COVID-19.

This rearrangement joins TRBV19 to TRBJ1-3; D is ambiguous. This CDR3 has 13 amino acids. Germline V gives CDR1 LNHDA, CDR2 SQIVND (reference sequence). V lost 5 bases to trimming and J lost 4 bases, with 9 bases between them. The CDR3 DNA is TGTGCCAGTAGTCGAACAGAAGGAAACACCATATATTTT. This translates into CASSRTEGNTIYF. Complete variable domain (other parts from reference TRBV19 and TRBJ1-3): DGGITQSPKYLFRKEGQNVTLSCEQNLNHDAMYWYRQDPGQGLRLIYYSQIVNDFQKGDIAEGYSVSREKKESFPLTVTSAQKNPTAFYLCASSRTEGNTIYFGEGSWLTVV.

The chain has TRBV5-1 and TRBJ1-1; D is unclear. V lost 0 bases to trimming and J lost 1 base, with 10 bases between them. Germline-derived CDR1 and CDR2 are SGHRS and YFSETQ. CDR3 size: 15 residues. The CDR3 coding sequence is TGCGCCAGCAGCTTGGTGAGGTTACAGAACACTGAAGCTTTCTTT. It codes for CASSLVRLQNTEAFF.

The J gene is TRBJ1-2, the V gene TRBV6-2 or TRBV6-3; 7 nucleotides line up with TRBD1. V was clipped by 2 bases and J by 3 bases; unmatched bases: 3. Germline V lookup: CDR1 MNHEY, CDR2 SVGEGT. The CDR3 has 14 residues. CDR3 protein: CASSYDRVDYGYTF. CDR3 nucleotides: TGTGCCAGCAGTTACGACAGGGTGGACTATGGCTACACCTTC.

This clone was observed a single time. The chain has TRBV27 and TRBJ1-6, with no clear D. Trimming cost V 4 bases and J 7 bases, with 8 bases left between them. The CDR3 is made up of 13 amino acids. The V gene's germline CDR1 is MNHEY and CDR2 SMNVEV (reference sequence). CDR3 nucleotide sequence: TGTGCCAGCAGTTACCGGGAAAATTCACCCCTCCACTTT. This codes for CASSYRENSPLHF.